This is a list of T cell receptor beta chains from one sample in a study of blood T cell repertoires in COVID-19. The method was immunoSEQ multiplex PCR; TCRdb's version includes in-frame clones alone and lacks a portion of them. The table records about 300,000 clones, approximately 83% of them present only once. The sequenced sample was peripheral blood. These receptors were obtained from a human donor in a cohort sampled during active COVID-19. CDR3s include the opening cysteine and the closing phenylalanine or tryptophan. D genes are given only for firm matches. Not every row has a clone size; where given, it reads once, few, many or a size class.

j_gene	v_gene	abundance	d_gene	CDR3aa	CDR3nt
TRBJ2-5	TRBV5-1	-	TRBD2	CASKSGTEEETQYF	TGCGCCAGCAAAAGCGGGACGGAAGAAGAGACCCAGTACTTC
TRBJ2-7	TRBV7-2	-	TRBD2	CASSPTRGDSYEQYF	TGTGCCAGCAGCCCCACTCGGGGGGACTCCTACGAGCAGTACTTC
TRBJ2-7	TRBV30	-	-	CAWKYSNEQYF	TGTGCCTGGAAGTACTCGAACGAGCAGTACTTC
TRBJ2-2	TRBV9	-	-	CASSVRAGSGELFF	TGTGCCAGCAGCGTCAGGGCGGGATCCGGGGAGCTGTTTTTT
TRBJ1-1	TRBV6-5	few	TRBD1	CASSSPGQRNTEAFF	TGTGCCAGCAGTAGCCCGGGACAGAGGAACACTGAAGCTTTCTTT
TRBJ2-7	TRBV4-1	-	TRBD1	CASSHPGTGLYEQYF	TGCGCCAGCAGCCACCCCGGGACAGGATTATACGAGCAGTACTTC
TRBJ2-1	TRBV2	-	-	CAPSTSRSYNEQFF	TGTGCCCCCTCGACTAGTAGATCCTACAATGAGCAGTTCTTC
TRBJ2-5	TRBV10-2	-	TRBD2	CASSGKTIVGSGRETQYF	TGCGCCAGCAGTGGGAAGACTATTGTGGGTAGCGGGAGAGAGACCCAGTACTTC
TRBJ1-1	TRBV18	-	TRBD1	CASSPVPGQGLNTEAFF	TGTGCCAGCTCACCCGTCCCGGGACAGGGGTTGAACACTGAAGCTTTCTTT
TRBJ1-3	TRBV7-2	-	-	CASSLALSGNTIYF	TGTGCCAGCAGCTTAGCCCTAAGTGGAAACACCATATATTTT
TRBJ2-1	TRBV3-1/TRBV3-2	-	TRBD2	CASSLTSGSYNEQFF	TGTGCCAGCAGTCTTACTAGCGGCTCCTACAATGAGCAGTTCTTC
TRBJ2-7	TRBV9	-	-	CASSALGTSYEQYF	TGTGCCAGCAGCGCATTAGGGACTTCCTACGAGCAGTACTTC
TRBJ2-3	TRBV4-3	few	-	CASSQAFDSLSSTDTQYF	TGCGCCAGCAGCCAAGCCTTCGACTCCCTCAGTAGCACAGATACGCAGTATTTT
TRBJ1-5	TRBV28	-	TRBD1	CASSLLGDRADQPQHF	TGTGCCAGCAGTTTATTAGGTGACAGGGCGGACCAGCCCCAGCATTTT
TRBJ2-1	TRBV3-1/TRBV3-2	-	TRBD1	CASSHSGTGYNEQFF	TGTGCCAGCAGCCATTCCGGGACAGGCTATAATGAGCAGTTCTTC
TRBJ2-7	TRBV5-5	-	TRBD2	CASRWGGSYEQYF	TGTGCCAGCAGGTGGGGGGGCTCCTACGAGCAGTACTTC
TRBJ2-5	TRBV7-8	-	-	CASSLTWQQETQYF	TGTGCCAGCAGCTTAACGTGGCAGCAAGAGACCCAGTACTTC
TRBJ2-1	TRBV3-1/TRBV3-2	-	TRBD2	CASSQDTSGSWLKQFF	TGTGCCAGCAGCCAAGATACTAGCGGGAGCTGGTTAAAGCAGTTCTTC
TRBJ2-2	TRBV7-6	-	-	CASSASQGSGELFF	TGTGCCAGCAGCGCTTCGCAGGGGAGCGGGGAGCTGTTTTTT
TRBJ2-3	TRBV7-2	-	-	CASGQGSYTQYF	TGTGCCAGCGGGCAGGGGTCCTATACGCAGTATTTT
TRBJ2-1	TRBV7-2	-	-	CASSPLDWAGPGNEQFF	TGTGCCAGCAGCCCTCTTGACTGGGCAGGGCCAGGGAATGAGCAGTTCTTC
TRBJ1-2	TRBV7-2	-	TRBD1	CASSLATGEGYTF	TGTGCCAGCAGCTTAGCGACAGGGGAGGGCTACACCTTC
TRBJ2-3	TRBV19	-	-	CASSHRTTGSTDTQYF	TGTGCCAGTAGTCACCGAACCACAGGATCGACAGATACGCAGTATTTT
TRBJ1-6	TRBV27	-	-	CASSDQGSLHF	TGTGCCAGCTCTGACCAGGGATCCCTCCACTTT
TRBJ2-3	TRBV19	once	TRBD1	CASSIQGAYSDTQYF	TGTGCCAGTAGTATCCAGGGGGCTTACTCAGATACGCAGTATTTT
TRBJ2-2	TRBV5-5	-	TRBD2	CASSSRLAGSGELFF	TGTGCCAGCAGCTCCAGACTAGCGGGTTCCGGGGAGCTGTTTTTT
TRBJ2-5	TRBV5-1	once	TRBD2	CASSLVASGRETQYF	TGCGCCAGCAGCTTGGTAGCTAGCGGGAGAGAGACCCAGTACTTC
TRBJ1-1	TRBV29-1	-	-	CSVIAGPTEAFF	TGCAGCGTAATTGCGGGGCCCACTGAAGCTTTCTTT
TRBJ2-5	TRBV28	-	TRBD2	CASSLSSSGRRETQYF	TGTGCCAGCAGTTTAAGCTCTAGCGGGAGACGAGAGACCCAGTACTTC
TRBJ2-1	TRBV3-1/TRBV3-2	-	-	CASSQGLAVSYNEQFF	TGTGCCAGCAGCCAAGGGCTAGCAGTGTCCTACAATGAGCAGTTCTTC
TRBJ2-1	TRBV10-2	-	-	CASRQPYNEQFF	TGCGCCAGCCGACAGCCCTACAATGAGCAGTTCTTC
TRBJ2-7	TRBV14	-	-	CASSQGTSSSFIHEQYF	TGTGCCAGCAGCCAAGGAACTAGCTCCTCTTTTATCCACGAGCAGTACTTC
TRBJ2-3	TRBV10-3	-	-	CAISDVATSTDTQYF	TGTGCCATCAGTGACGTGGCGACTAGCACAGATACGCAGTATTTT
TRBJ2-2	TRBV6-5	-	TRBD2	CASKLAGQTGELFF	TGTGCCAGCAAACTAGCGGGCCAAACCGGGGAGCTGTTTTTT
TRBJ1-3	TRBV5-6	-	TRBD1	CASRIRGSGNTIYF	TGTGCCAGCAGGATCAGGGGGTCTGGAAACACCATATATTTT
TRBJ2-3	TRBV18	-	-	CASSSGLGLGDTQYF	TGTGCCAGCTCCTCGGGTTTGGGTTTAGGAGATACGCAGTATTTT
TRBJ2-6	TRBV29-1	-	-	CSVETGNLAGANVLTF	TGCAGCGTTGAGACAGGAAATCTCGCCGGGGCCAACGTCCTGACTTTC
TRBJ2-7	TRBV5-1	-	TRBD2	CASRAGGGTVYEQYF	TGCGCCAGCAGGGCGGGGGGCGGCACGGTCTACGAGCAGTACTTC
TRBJ2-1	TRBV3-1/TRBV3-2	-	TRBD1	CASSLDRGRYEQFF	TGTGCCAGCAGCTTGGACAGGGGGCGATATGAGCAGTTCTTC
TRBJ2-2	TRBV2	-	TRBD1	CASRSTGTGVRGELFF	TGTGCCAGCAGGTCAACCGGGACAGGGGTGCGCGGGGAGCTGTTTTTT
TRBJ1-4	TRBV9	-	TRBD1	CASSPLDRGNEKLFF	TGTGCCAGCAGCCCCTTGGACAGGGGAAATGAAAAACTGTTTTTT
TRBJ2-1	TRBV15	-	-	CATSRAQGNEQFF	TGTGCCACCAGCAGAGCCCAGGGCAATGAGCAGTTCTTC